This T cell receptor (beta chain) was captured by sequencing in a study of T-cell reconstitution after alpha-beta-depleted transplantation in children. Using unique molecular identifiers, the investigators prepared the TCRbeta library. Via MiXCR, TCRdb re-called the PCR reads, giving one row per CDR3 protein. The sample has about 610,000 distinct CDR3 sequences, approximately 10% seen once. A few counts support this clonotype. V dropped 3 bases and J dropped 6 bases, with 20 bases sitting between them. Germline CDR1 reads GTSNPN; CDR2 reads SVGIG (reference sequence). The CDR3 totals 16 residues. Source: PBMCs from the stem cell graft donor, taken from the stem cell graft. The chain combines TRBV30 with TRBJ2-2; D ambiguous. This receptor was identified in a human donor who donated a stem cell graft to a child with acute myeloid leukemia. CDR3 nucleotide sequence: TGTGCCTGGAGGACCCCACCGGGCCTCAACCCCGGGGAGCTGTTTTTT. It encodes CAWRTPPGLNPGELFF.